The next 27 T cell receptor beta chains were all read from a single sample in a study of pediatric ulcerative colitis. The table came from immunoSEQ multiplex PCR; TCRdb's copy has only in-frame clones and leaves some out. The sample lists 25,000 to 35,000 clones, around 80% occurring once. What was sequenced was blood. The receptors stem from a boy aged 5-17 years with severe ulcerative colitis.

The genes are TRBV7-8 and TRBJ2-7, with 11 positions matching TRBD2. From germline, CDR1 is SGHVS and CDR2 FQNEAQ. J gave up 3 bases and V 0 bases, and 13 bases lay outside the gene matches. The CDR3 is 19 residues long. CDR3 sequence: CASSLAAVAGGRSGYEQYF. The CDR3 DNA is TGTGCCAGCAGCTTAGCGGCGGTAGCGGGGGGGCGTTCAGGCTACGAGCAGTACTTC.

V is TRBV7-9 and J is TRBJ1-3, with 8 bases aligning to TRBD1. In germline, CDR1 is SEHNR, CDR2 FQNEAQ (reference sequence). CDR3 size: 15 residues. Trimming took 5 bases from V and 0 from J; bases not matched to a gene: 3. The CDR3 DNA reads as TGTGCCAGCAGCCACAGGGGGGCCTCTGGAAACACCATATATTTT. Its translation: CASSHRGASGNTIYF.

The CDR3 nucleotides read TGTGCCAGCAGCCTTCCAACGAGCACTGAAGCTTTCTTT. Encoded protein: CASSLPTSTEAFF. This sequence joins TRBV7-9 and TRBJ1-1; D ambiguous. V lost 5 bases, J lost 4 bases, and 11 bases lay in between. The CDR3 length is 13 residues. The germline V gene encodes CDR1 SEHNR and CDR2 FQNEAQ (reference sequence).

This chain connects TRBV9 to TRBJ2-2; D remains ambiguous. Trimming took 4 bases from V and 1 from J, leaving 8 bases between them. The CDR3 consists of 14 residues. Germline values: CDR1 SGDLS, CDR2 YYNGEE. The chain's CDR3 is CASSTFLNTGELFF. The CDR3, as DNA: TGTGCCAGCAGCACGTTCTTGAACACCGGGGAGCTGTTTTTT.

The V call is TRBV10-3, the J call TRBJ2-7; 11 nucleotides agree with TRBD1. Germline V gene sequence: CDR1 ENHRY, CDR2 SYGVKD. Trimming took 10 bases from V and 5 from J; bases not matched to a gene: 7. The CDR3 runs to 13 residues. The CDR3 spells CASLRDRGDEQYF. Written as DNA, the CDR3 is TGTGCCAGTTTGAGGGACAGGGGGGACGAGCAGTACTTC.

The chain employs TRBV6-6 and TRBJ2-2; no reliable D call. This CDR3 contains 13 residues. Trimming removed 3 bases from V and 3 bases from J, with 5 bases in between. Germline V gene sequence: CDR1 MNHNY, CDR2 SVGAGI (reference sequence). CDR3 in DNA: TGTGCCAGCAGTTATGAGTACACCGGGGAGCTGTTTTTT. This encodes CASSYEYTGELFF.

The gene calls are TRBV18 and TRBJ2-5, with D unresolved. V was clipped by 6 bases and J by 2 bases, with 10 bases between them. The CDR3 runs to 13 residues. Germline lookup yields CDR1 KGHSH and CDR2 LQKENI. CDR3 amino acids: CASSNGVQETQYF. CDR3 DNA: TGTGCCAGCTCCAATGGGGTACAAGAGACCCAGTACTTC.

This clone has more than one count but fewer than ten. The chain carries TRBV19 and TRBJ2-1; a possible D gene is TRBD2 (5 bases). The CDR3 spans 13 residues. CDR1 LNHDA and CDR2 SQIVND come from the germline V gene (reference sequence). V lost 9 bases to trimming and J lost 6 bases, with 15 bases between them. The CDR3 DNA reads TGTGCCAGCCGGAGGTTAGGCTTCAATGAGCAGTTCTTC. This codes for CASRRLGFNEQFF.

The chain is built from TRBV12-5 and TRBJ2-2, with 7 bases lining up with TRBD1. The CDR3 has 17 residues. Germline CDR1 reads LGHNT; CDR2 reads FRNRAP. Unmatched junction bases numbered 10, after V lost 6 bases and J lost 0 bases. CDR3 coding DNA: TGTGCTAGTGGGGGCCTGGGACAGACCCCGAACACCGGGGAGCTGTTTTTT. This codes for CASGGLGQTPNTGELFF.

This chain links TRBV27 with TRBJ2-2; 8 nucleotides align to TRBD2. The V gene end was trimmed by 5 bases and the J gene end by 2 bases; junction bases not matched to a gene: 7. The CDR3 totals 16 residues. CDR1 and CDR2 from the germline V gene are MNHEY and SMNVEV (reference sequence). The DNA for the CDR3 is TGTGCCAGCAGTCGACTGAGCGGGGGAAACACCGGGGAGCTGTTTTTT. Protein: CASSRLSGGNTGELFF.

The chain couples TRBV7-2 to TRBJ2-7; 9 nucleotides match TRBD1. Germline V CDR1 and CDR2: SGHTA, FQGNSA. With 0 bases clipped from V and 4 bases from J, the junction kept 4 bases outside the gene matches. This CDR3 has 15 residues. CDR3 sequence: CASSLARDRVYEQYF. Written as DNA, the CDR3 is TGTGCCAGCAGCTTAGCGCGGGACAGGGTATACGAGCAGTACTTC.

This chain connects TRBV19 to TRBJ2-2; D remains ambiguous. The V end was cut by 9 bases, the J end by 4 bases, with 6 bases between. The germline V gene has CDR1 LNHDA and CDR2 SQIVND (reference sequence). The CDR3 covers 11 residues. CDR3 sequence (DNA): TGTGCCAGCAAGGTCACCGGGGAGCTGTTTTTT. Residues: CASKVTGELFF.

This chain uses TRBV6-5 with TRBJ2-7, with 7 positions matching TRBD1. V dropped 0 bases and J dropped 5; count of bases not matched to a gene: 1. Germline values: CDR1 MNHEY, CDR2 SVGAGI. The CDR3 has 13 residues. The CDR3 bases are TGTGCCAGCAGTTACTCGACAGGGCACGAGCAGTACTTC. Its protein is CASSYSTGHEQYF.

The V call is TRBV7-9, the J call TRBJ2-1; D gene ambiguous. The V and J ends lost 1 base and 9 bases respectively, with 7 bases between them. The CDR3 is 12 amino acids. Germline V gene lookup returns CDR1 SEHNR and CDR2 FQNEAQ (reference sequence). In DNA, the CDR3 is TGTGCCAGCAGCTTAGGAGAGGCTGAGCAGTTCTTC. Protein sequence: CASSLGEAEQFF.

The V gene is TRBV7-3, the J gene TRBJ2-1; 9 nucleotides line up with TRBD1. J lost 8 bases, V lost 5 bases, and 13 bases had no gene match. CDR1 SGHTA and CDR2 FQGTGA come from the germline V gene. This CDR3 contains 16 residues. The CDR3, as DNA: TGTGCCAGCAGCACAGGGTTTGGGACAGGGTTCGATGAGCAGTTCTTC. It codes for CASSTGFGTGFDEQFF. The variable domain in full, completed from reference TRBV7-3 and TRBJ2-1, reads GAGVSQTPSNKVTEKGKYVELRCDPISGHTALYWYRQSLGQGPEFLIYFQGTGAADDSGLPNDRFFAVRPEGSVSTLKIQRTERGDSAVYLCASSTGFGTGFDEQFFGPGTRLTVL.

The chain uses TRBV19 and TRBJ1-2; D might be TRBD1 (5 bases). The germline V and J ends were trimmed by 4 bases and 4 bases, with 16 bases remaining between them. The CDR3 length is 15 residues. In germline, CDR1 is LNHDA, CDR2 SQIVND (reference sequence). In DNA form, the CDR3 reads TGTGCCAGTAGTAACGAGGGTACAGGAAGCTATGGCTACACCTTC. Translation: CASSNEGTGSYGYTF.

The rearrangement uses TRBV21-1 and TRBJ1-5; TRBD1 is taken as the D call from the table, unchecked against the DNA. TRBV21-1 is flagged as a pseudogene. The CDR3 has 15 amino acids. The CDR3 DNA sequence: TGTGCCAGCAGCGTACGATCAGGGGTCAGTCAGCCCCAGCATTTT. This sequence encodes CASSVRSGVSQPQHF.

CDR3 in amino acids: CASSLGTEAFF. CDR3 coding DNA: TGTGCCAGCAGCTTAGGGACTGAAGCTTTCTTT. The chain has TRBV11-1 and TRBJ1-1, with D unresolved. The V gene lost 1 base and the J gene lost 5 bases, with 2 bases spanning the gap. Germline loops: CDR1 SGHAT, CDR2 FQDESV (reference sequence). This CDR3 spans 11 amino acids.

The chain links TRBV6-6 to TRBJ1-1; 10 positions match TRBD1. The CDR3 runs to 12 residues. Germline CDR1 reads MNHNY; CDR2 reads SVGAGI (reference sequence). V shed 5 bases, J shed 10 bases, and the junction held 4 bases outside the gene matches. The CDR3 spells CASSTRDRGAFF. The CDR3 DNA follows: TGTGCCAGCAGTACCCGGGACAGGGGAGCTTTCTTT.

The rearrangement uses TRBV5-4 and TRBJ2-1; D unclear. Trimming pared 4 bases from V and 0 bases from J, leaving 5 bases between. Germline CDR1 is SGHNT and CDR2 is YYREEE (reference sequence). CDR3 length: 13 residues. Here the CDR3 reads CASSLSSYNEQFF. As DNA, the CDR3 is TGTGCCAGCAGCCTGAGCTCCTACAATGAGCAGTTCTTC.

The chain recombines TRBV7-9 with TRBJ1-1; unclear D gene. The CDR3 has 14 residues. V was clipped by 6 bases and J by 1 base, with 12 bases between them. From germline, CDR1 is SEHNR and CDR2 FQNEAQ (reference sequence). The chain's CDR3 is CASRLLTSNTEAFF. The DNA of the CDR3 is TGTGCCAGCAGGCTTCTCACATCGAACACTGAAGCTTTCTTT.

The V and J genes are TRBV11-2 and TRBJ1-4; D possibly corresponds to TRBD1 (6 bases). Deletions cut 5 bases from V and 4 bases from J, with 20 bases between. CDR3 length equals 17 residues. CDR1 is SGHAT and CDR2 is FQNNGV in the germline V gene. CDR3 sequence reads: CASSQSGQRGGNEKLFF. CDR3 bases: TGTGCCAGCAGCCAAAGCGGACAGCGCGGGGGTAATGAAAAACTGTTTTTT. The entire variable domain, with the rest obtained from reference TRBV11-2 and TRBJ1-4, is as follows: EAGVAQSPRYKIIEKRQSVAFWCNPISGHATLYWYQQILGQGPKLLIQFQNNGVVDDSQLPKDRFSAERLKGVDSTLKIQPAKLEDSAVYLCASSQSGQRGGNEKLFFGSGTQLSVL.

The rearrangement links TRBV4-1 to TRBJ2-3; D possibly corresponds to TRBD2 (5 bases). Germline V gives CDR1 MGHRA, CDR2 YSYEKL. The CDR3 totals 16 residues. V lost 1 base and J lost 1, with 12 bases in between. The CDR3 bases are TGCGCCAGCAGCCAAGGGCCCACCGGGGGCACAGATACGCAGTATTTT. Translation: CASSQGPTGGTDTQYF.

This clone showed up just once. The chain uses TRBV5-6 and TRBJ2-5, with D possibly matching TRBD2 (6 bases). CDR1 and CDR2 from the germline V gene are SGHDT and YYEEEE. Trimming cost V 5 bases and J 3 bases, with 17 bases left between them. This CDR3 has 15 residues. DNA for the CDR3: TGTGCCAGCAGGGCAGGTTCGGGAGTGGAAGAGACCCAGTACTTC. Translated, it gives CASRAGSGVEETQYF.

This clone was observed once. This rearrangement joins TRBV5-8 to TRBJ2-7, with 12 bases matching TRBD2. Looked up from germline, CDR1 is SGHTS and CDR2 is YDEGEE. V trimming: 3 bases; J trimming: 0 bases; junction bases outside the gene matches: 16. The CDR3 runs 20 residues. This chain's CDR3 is CASSSTTLTSGGPSSYEQYF. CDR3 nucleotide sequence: TGTGCCAGCAGCTCCACCACCTTGACTAGCGGGGGCCCCAGCTCCTACGAGCAGTACTTC.

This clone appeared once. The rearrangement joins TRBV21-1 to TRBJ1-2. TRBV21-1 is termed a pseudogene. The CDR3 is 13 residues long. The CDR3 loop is CASRKRQTYGYTF. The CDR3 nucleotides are TGTGCCAGCAGGAAGAGGCAGACCTATGGCTACACCTTC.

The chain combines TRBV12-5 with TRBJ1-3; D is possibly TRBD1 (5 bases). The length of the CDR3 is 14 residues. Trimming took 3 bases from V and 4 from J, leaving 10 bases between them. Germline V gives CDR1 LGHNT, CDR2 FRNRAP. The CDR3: CASGFGGKGNTIYF. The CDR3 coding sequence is TGTGCTAGTGGTTTTGGGGGAAAGGGAAACACCATATATTTT. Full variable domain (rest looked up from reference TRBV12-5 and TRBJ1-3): DARVTQTPRHKVTEMGQEVTMRCQPILGHNTVFWYRQTMMQGLELLAYFRNRAPLDDSGMPKDRFSAEMPDATLATLKIQPSEPRDSAVYFCASGFGGKGNTIYFGEGSWLTVV.